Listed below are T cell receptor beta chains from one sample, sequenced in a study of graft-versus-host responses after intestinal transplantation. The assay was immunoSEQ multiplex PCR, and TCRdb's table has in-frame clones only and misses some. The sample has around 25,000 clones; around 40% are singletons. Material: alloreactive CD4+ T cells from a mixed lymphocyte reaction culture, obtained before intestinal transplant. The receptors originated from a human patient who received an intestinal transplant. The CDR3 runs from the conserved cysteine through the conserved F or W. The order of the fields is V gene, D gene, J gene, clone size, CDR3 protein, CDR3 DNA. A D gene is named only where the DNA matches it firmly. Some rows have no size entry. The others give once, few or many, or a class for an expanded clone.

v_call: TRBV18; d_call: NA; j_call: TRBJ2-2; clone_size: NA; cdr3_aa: CASSPLAGVNTGELFF; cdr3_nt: TGTGCCAGCTCACCACTGGCAGGGGTGAACACCGGGGAGCTGTTTTTT
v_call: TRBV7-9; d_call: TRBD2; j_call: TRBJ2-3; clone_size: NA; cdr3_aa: CASSPGLAGPTDTQYF; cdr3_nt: TGTGCCAGCAGCCCCGGACTAGCGGGCCCCACAGATACGCAGTATTTT
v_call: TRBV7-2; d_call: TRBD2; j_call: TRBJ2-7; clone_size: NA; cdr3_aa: CASSQSAGGREQYF; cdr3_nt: TGTGCCAGCAGCCAATCAGCGGGAGGGCGGGAGCAGTACTTC
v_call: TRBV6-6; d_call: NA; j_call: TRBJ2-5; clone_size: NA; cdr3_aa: CASSYSASRETQYF; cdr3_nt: TGTGCCAGCAGTTACTCAGCCTCGCGGGAGACCCAGTACTTC
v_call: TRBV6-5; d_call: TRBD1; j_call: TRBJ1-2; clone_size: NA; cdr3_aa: CACRGTGAGYTF; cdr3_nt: TGTGCCTGCCGTGGGACAGGGGCTGGCTACACCTTC
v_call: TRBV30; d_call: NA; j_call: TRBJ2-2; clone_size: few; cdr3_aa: CAWNGWNTGELFF; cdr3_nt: TGTGCCTGGAACGGGTGGAACACCGGGGAGCTGTTTTTT
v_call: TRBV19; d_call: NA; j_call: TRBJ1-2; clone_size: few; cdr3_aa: CASGASYGYTF; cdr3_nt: TGTGCCAGCGGAGCTTCCTATGGCTACACCTTC
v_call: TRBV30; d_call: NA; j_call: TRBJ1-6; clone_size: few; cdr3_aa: CAWSVGTGRNSPLHF; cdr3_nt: TGTGCCTGGAGTGTTGGCACTGGCAGGAATTCACCCCTCCACTTT
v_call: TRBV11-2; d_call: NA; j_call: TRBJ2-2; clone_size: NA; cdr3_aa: CASSFTTSTGELFF; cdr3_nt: TGTGCCAGCAGCTTTACTACCTCGACCGGGGAGCTGTTTTTT
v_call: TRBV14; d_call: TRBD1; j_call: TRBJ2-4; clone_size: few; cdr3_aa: CASSRTGLTIQYF; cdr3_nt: TGTGCCAGCAGTCGGACAGGATTGACCATTCAGTACTTC
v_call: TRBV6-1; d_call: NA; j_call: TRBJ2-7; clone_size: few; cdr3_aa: CASYIGVGEQYF; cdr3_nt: TGTGCCAGCTATATCGGGGTCGGGGAGCAGTACTTC
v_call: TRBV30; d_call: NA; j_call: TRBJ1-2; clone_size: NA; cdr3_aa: CAWRRAAPLYGYTF; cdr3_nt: TGTGCCTGGAGGAGGGCAGCACCTCTCTATGGCTACACCTTC
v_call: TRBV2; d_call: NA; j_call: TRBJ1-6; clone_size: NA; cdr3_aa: CASSHRDSPLHF; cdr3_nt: TGTGCCAGCAGCCACAGGGATTCACCCCTCCACTTT
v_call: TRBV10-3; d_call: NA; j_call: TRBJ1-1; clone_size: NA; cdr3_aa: CAIGSRLNTEAFF; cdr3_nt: TGTGCCATCGGGAGCAGGTTGAACACTGAAGCTTTCTTT
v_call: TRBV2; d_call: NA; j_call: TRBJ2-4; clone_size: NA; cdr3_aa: CASSPGLRIQYF; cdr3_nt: TGTGCCAGCAGTCCGGGACTCCGGATTCAGTACTTC
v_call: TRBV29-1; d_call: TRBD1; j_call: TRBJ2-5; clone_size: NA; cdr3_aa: CSGDRVETQYF; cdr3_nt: TGCAGCGGGGACAGGGTCGAGACCCAGTACTTC
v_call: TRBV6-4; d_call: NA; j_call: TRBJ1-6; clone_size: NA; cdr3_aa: CASSLLWGNSPLHF; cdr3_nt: TGTGCCAGCAGCCTCCTGTGGGGCAATTCACCCCTCCACTTT
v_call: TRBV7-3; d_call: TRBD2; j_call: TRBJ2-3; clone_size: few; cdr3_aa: CASSKGLGTDTQYF; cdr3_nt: TGTGCCAGCAGCAAGGGACTAGGAACAGATACGCAGTATTTT
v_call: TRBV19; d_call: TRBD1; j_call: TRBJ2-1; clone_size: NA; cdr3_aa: CASSSTGTGEYNEQFF; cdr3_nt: TGTGCCAGTAGTTCGACCGGGACAGGGGAATACAATGAGCAGTTCTTC
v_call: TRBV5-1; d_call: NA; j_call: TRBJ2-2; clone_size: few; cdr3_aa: CASSLGVKGELFF; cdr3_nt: TGCGCCAGCAGCTTAGGGGTGAAAGGGGAGCTGTTTTTT
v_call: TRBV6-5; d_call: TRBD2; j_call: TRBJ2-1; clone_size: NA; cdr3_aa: CASSYGLAGAYNEQFF; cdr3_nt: TGTGCCAGCAGTTACGGACTAGCGGGGGCGTACAATGAGCAGTTCTTC
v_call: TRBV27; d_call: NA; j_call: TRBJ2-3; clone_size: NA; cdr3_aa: CASSRKARSTDTQYF; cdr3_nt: TGTGCCAGCAGCCGAAAGGCCAGGAGCACAGATACGCAGTATTTT
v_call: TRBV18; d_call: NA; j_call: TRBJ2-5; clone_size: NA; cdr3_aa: CASSPPAQETQYF; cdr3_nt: TGTGCCAGCTCACCACCGGCCCAAGAGACCCAGTACTTC
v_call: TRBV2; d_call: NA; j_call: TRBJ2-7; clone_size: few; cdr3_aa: CASSYGAHEQYF; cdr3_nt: TGTGCCAGCAGCTATGGGGCCCACGAGCAGTACTTC
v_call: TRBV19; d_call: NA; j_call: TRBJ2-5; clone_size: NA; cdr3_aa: CASSISSGETQYF; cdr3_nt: TGTGCCAGTAGTATAAGCTCTGGAGAGACCCAGTACTTC
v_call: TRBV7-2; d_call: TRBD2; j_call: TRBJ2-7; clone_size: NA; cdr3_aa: CASSPALLAGIYEQYF; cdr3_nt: TGTGCCAGCAGCCCTGCTCTACTAGCGGGAATCTACGAGCAGTACTTC
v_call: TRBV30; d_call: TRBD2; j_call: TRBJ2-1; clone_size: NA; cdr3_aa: CAWSGTSGYNEQFF; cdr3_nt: TGTGCCTGGAGTGGGACTAGCGGCTACAATGAGCAGTTCTTC
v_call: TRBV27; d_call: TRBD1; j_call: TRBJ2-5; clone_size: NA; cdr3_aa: CASRKTGLETQYF; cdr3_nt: TGTGCCAGCAGGAAGACAGGGTTGGAGACCCAGTACTTC
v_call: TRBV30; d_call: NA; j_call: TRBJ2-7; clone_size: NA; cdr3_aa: CAWEAWQGGYEQYF; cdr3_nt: TGTGCCTGGGAGGCGTGGCAGGGGGGCTACGAGCAGTACTTC
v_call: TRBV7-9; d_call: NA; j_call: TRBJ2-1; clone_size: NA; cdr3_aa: CASPGFGEDNEQFF; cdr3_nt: TGTGCCAGCCCCGGTTTCGGGGAAGACAATGAGCAGTTCTTC
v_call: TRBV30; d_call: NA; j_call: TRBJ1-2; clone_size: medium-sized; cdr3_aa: CACSLGGYGYTF; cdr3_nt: TGTGCCTGCAGCCTCGGGGGTTATGGCTACACCTTC
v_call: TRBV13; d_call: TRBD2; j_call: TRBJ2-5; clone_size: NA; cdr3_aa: CASSAHPRLATETQYF; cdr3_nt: TGTGCCAGCAGCGCTCACCCGAGACTAGCGACGGAGACCCAGTACTTC
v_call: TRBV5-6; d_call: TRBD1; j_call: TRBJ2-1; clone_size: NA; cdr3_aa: CASIRQGASSYNEQFF; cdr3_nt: TGTGCCAGCATCCGACAGGGGGCATCCTCCTACAATGAGCAGTTCTTC
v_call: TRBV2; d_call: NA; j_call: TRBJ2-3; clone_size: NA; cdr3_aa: CASSRDLSTDTQYF; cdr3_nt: TGTGCCAGCAGCAGGGACTTGAGCACAGATACGCAGTATTTT
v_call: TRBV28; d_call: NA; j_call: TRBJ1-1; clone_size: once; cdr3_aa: CASSSHSTGYEAFF; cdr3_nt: TGTGCCAGCAGTTCTCACTCGACAGGCTATGAAGCTTTCTTT
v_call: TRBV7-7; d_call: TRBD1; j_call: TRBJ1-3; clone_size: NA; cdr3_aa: CASSDGTDGNTIYF; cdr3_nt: TGTGCCAGCAGCGACGGGACAGATGGAAACACCATATATTTT
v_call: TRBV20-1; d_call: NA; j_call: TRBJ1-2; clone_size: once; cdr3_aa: CSARDSQSYTF; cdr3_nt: TGCAGTGCTAGAGATAGCCAGAGCTACACCTTC
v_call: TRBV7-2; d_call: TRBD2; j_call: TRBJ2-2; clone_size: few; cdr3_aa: CASRNAGDTGELFF; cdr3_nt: TGTGCCAGCAGAAATGCGGGGGATACCGGGGAGCTGTTTTTT
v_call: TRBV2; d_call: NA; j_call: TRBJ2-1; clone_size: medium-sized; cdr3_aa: CASGVYNEQFF; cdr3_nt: TGTGCCAGCGGAGTATACAATGAGCAGTTCTTC
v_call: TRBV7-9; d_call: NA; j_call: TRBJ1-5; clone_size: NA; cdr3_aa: CASSLDLGGYRGPQHF; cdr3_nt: TGTGCCAGCAGCTTAGATCTGGGGGGGTACAGAGGCCCCCAGCATTTT
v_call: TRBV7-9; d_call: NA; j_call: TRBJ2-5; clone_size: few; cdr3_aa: CASSLVWVALGLEETQYF; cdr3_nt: TGTGCCAGCAGCTTAGTGTGGGTGGCCTTGGGGCTGGAAGAGACCCAGTACTTC
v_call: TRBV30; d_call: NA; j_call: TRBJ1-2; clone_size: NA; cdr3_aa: CAWSKQGPYGYTF; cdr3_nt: TGTGCCTGGAGTAAACAGGGCCCCTATGGCTACACCTTC
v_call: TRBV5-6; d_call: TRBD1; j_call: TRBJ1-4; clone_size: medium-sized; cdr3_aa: CASSVRTGFSTNEKLFF; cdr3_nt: TGTGCCAGCAGCGTTAGGACAGGGTTTTCAACTAATGAAAAACTGTTTTTT
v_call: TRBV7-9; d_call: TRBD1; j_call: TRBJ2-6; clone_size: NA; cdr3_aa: CASSRKQGLGANVLTF; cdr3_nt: TGTGCCAGCAGCCGCAAACAGGGGCTTGGGGCCAACGTCCTGACTTTC
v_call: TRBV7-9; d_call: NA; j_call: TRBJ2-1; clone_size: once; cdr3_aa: CASSLFTYNEQFF; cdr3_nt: TGTGCCAGCAGCTTATTTACTTACAATGAGCAGTTCTTC
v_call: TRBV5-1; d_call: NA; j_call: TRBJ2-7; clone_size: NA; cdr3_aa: CASSLRTDRLYEQYF; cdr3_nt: TGCGCCAGCAGCTTGAGGACAGACCGTCTCTACGAGCAGTACTTC
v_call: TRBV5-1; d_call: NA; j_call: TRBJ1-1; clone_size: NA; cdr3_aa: CASSLGGRLGTEAFF; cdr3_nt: TGCGCCAGCAGCTTGGGGGGGCGGCTGGGAACTGAAGCTTTCTTT
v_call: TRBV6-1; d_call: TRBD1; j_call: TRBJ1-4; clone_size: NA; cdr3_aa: CASSADRAGEKLFF; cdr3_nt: TGTGCCAGCAGTGCCGACAGGGCAGGAGAAAAACTGTTTTTT
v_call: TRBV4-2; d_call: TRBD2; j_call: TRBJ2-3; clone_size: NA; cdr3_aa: CASSHRTSGRTDTQYF; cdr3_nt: TGTGCCAGCAGCCACAGGACTAGCGGACGCACAGATACGCAGTATTTT
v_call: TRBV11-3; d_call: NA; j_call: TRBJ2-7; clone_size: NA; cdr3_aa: CASSPGSSYEQYF; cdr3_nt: TGTGCCAGCAGTCCCGGGTCCTCCTACGAGCAGTACTTC
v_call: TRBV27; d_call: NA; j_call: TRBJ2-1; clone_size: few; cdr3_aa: CASSFRTSFMWQFF; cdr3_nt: TGTGCCAGCAGTTTTCGAACATCCTTTATGTGGCAGTTCTTC
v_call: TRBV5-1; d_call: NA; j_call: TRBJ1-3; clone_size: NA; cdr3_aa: CASSLTDSGNTIYF; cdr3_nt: TGCGCCAGCAGCTTGACAGACTCTGGAAACACCATATATTTT
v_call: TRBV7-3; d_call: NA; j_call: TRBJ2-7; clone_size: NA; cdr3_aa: CASSRGRTSEQYF; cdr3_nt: TGTGCCAGCTCCAGGGGCAGGACGTCCGAGCAGTACTTC